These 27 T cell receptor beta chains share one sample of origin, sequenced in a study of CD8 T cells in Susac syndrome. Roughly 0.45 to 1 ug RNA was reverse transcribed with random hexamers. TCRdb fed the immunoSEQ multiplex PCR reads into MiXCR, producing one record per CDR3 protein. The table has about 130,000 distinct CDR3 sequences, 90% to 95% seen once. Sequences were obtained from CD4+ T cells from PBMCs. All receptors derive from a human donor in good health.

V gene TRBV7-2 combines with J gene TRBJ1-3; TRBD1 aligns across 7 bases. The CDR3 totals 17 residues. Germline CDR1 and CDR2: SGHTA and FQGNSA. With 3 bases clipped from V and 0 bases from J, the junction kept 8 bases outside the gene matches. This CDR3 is CASSFLTGPTSGNTIYF. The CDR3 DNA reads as TGTGCCAGCAGCTTCCTGACAGGGCCTACCTCTGGAAACACCATATATTTT.

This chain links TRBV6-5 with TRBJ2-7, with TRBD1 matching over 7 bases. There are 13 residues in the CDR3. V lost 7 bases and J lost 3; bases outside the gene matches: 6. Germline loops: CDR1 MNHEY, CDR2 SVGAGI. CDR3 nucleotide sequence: TGTGCCAGCACCAGACAGGGCTACTACGAGCAGTACTTC. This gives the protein CASTRQGYYEQYF.

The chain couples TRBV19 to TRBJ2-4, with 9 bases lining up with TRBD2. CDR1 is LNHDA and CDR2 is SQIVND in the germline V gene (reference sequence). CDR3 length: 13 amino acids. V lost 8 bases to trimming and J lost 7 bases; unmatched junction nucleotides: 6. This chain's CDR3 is CASWTSDWNIQYF. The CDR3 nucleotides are TGTGCCAGTTGGACTAGCGATTGGAACATTCAGTACTTC.

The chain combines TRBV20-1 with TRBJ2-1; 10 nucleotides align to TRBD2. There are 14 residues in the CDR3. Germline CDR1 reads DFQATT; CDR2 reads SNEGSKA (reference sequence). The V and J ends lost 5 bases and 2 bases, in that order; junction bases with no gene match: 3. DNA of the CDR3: TGCAGTGCTGGTCTAGCGGGGGCCTACAATGAGCAGTTCTTC. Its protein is CSAGLAGAYNEQFF.

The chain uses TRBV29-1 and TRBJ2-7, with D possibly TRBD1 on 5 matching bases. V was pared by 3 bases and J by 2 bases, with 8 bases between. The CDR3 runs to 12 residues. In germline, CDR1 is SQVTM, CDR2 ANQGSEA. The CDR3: CSVEDNAYEQYF. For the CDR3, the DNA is TGCAGCGTTGAGGACAACGCCTACGAGCAGTACTTC.

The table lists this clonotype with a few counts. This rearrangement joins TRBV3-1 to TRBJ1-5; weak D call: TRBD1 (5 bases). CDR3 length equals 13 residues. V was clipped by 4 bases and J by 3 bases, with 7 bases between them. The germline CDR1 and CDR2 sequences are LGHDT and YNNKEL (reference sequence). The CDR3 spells CASSRGYNQPQHF. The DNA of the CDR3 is TGTGCCAGCAGCCGGGGGTACAATCAGCCCCAGCATTTT. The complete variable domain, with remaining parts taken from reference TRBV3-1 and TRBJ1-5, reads DTAVSQTPKYLVTQMGNDKSIKCEQNLGHDTMYWYKQDSKKFLKIMFSYNNKELIINETVPNRFSPKSPDKAHLNLHINSLELGDSAVYFCASSRGYNQPQHFGDGTRLSIL.

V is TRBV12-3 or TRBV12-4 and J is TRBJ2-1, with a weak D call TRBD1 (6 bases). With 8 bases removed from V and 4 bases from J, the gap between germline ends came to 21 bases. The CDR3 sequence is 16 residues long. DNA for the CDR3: TGTGCCAGCGTTTCCCGCGGCGGTCAGGGGTACAATGAGCAGTTCTTC. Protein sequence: CASVSRGGQGYNEQFF.

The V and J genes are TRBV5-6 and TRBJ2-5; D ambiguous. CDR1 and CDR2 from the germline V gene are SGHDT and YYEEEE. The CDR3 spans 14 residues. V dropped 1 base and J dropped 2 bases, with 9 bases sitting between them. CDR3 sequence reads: CASSLTPPQETQYF. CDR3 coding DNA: TGTGCCAGCAGCTTGACGCCCCCACAAGAGACCCAGTACTTC.

DNA for the CDR3: TGTGCCAGCAGACAGAACGCAGATACGCAGTATTTT. Translated, it gives CASRQNADTQYF. The chain links TRBV2 to TRBJ2-3; no clear D. Trimming stripped 6 bases from V and 4 bases from J, with 8 bases between. The CDR3 loop spans 12 amino acids. Germline V gene sequence: CDR1 SNHLY, CDR2 FYNNEI.

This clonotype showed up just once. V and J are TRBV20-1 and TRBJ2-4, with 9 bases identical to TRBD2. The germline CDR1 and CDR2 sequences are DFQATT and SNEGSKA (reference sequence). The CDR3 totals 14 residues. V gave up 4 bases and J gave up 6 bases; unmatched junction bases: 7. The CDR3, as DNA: TGCAGTGCTAAACTAGCGGGTGTCAGAAACATTCAGTACTTC. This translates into CSAKLAGVRNIQYF.

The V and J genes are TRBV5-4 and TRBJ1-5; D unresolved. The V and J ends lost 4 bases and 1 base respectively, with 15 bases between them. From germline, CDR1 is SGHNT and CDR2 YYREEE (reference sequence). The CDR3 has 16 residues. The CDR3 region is CASSPEPGKSNQPQHF. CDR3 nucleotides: TGTGCCAGCAGCCCAGAGCCCGGGAAAAGCAATCAGCCCCAGCATTTT.

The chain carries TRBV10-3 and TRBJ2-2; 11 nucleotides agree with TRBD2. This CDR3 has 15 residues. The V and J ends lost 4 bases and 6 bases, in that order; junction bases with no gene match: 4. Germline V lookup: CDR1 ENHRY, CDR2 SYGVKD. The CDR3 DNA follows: TGTGCCATCAGTGGTGGGACTAGCGGTTCCGGGGAGCTGTTTTTT. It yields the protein CAISGGTSGSGELFF.

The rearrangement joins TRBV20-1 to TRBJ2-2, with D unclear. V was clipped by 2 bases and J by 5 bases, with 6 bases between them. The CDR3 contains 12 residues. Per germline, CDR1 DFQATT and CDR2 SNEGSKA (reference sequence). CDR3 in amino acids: CSARSRTGELFF. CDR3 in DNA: TGCAGTGCTAGATCCCGGACCGGGGAGCTGTTTTTT.

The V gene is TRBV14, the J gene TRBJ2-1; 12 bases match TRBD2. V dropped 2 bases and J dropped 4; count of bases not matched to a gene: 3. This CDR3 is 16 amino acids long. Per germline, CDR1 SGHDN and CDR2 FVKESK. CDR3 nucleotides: TGTGCCAGCAGCCAATGGACTAGCGGGACGTACAATGAGCAGTTCTTC. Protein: CASSQWTSGTYNEQFF.

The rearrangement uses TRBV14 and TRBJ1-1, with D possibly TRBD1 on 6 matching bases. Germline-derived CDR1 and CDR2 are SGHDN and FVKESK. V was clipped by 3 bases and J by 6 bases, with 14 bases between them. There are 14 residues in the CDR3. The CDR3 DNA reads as TGTGCCAGCAGCCAGCGCCAGGGGCGATCTGAAGCTTTCTTT. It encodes CASSQRQGRSEAFF. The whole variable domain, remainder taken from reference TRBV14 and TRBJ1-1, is EAGVTQFPSHSVIEKGQTVTLRCDPISGHDNLYWYRRVMGKEIKFLLHFVKESKQDESGMPNNRFLAERTGGTYSTLKVQPAELEDSGVYFCASSQRQGRSEAFFGQGTRLTVV.

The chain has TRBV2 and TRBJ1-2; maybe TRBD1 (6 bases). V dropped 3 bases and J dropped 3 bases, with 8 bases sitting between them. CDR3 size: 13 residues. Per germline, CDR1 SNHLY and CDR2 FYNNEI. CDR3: CASSDRGYYGYTF. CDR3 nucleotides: TGTGCCAGCAGTGACAGGGGATACTATGGCTACACCTTC.

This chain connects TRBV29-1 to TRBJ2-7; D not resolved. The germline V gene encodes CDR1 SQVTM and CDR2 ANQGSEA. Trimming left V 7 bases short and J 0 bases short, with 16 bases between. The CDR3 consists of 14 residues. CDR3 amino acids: CSAAVTTGSYEQYF. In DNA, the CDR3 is TGCAGCGCGGCCGTAACAACCGGCTCCTACGAGCAGTACTTC.

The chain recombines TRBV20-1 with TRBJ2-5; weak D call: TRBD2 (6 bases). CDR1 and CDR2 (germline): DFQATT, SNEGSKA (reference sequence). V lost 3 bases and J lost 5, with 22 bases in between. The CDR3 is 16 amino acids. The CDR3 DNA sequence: TGCAGTGCTAGCAAGATACTAGCTCCTGAAGCGGAGACCCAGTACTTC. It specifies CSASKILAPEAETQYF.

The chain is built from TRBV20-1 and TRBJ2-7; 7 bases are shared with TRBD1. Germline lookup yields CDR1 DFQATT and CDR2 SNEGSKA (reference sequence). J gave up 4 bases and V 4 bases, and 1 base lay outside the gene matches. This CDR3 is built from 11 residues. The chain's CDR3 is CSANRGYEQYF. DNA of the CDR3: TGCAGTGCTAACAGGGGTTACGAGCAGTACTTC.

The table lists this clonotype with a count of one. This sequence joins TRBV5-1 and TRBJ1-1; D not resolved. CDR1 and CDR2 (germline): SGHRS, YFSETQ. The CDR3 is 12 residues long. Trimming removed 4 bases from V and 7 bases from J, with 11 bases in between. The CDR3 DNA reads TGCGCCAGCAGCCTAGGACGGCGTGAAGCTTTCTTT. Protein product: CASSLGRREAFF.

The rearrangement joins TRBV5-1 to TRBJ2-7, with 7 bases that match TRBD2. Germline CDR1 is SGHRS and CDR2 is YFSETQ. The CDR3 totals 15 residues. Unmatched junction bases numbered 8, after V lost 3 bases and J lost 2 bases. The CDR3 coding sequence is TGCGCCAGCAGCTGGGGGGTAGCGGGCACCTACGAGCAGTACTTC. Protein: CASSWGVAGTYEQYF. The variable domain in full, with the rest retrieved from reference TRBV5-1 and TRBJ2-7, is KAGVTQTPRYLIKTRGQQVTLSCSPISGHRSVSWYQQTPGQGLQFLFEYFSETQRNKGNFPGRFSGRQFSNSRSEMNVSTLELGDSALYLCASSWGVAGTYEQYFGPGTRLTVT.

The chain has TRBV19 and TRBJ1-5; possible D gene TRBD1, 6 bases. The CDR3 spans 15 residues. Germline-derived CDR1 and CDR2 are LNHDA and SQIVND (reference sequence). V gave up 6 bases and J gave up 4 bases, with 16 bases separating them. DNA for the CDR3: TGTGCCAGTAGCATTGAGGGGGTAAGAAATCAGCCCCAGCATTTT. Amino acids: CASSIEGVRNQPQHF.

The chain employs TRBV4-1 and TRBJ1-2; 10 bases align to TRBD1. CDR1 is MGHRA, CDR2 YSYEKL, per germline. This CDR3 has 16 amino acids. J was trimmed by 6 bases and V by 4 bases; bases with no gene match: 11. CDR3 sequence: CASSPTTGGPTDGYTF. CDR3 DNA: TGCGCCAGCAGCCCAACGACAGGGGGCCCCACTGATGGCTACACCTTC.

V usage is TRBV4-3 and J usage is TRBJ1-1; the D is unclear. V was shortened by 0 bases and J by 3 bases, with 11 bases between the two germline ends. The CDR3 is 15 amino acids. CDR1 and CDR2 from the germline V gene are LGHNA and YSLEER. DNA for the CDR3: TGCGCCAGCAGCCAAGATTTATTTGGGGACACTGAAGCTTTCTTT. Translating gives CASSQDLFGDTEAFF.

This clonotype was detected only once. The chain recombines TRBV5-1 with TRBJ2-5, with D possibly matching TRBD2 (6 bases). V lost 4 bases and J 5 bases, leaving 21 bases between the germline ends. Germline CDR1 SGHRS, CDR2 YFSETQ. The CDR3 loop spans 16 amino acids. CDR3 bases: TGCGCCAGCAGCCCAGAGACTAGTAGTCCTGGGGAGACCCAGTACTTC. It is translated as CASSPETSSPGETQYF.

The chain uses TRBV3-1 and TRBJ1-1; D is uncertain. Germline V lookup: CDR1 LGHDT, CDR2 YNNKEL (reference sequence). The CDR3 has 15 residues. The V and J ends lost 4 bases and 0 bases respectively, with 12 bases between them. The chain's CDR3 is CASSPSYVMNTEAFF. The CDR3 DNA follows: TGTGCCAGCAGCCCTTCTTATGTAATGAACACTGAAGCTTTCTTT.

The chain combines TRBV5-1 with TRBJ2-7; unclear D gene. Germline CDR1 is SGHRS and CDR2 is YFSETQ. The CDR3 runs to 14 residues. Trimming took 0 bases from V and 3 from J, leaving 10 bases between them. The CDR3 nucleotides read TGCGCCAGCAGCTTGGCCGCGGACCTCTACGAGCAGTACTTC. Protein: CASSLAADLYEQYF. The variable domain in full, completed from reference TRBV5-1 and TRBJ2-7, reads KAGVTQTPRYLIKTRGQQVTLSCSPISGHRSVSWYQQTPGQGLQFLFEYFSETQRNKGNFPGRFSGRQFSNSRSEMNVSTLELGDSALYLCASSLAADLYEQYFGPGTRLTVT.